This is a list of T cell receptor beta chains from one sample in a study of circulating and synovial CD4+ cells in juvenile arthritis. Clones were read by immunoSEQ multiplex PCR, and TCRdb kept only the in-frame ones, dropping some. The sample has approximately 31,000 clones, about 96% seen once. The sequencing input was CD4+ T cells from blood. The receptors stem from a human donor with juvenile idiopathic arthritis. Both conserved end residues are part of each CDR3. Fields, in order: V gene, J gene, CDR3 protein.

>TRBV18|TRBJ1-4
CASSRMVEGALVEEKLFF
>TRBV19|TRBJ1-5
CASSISGGNQPQHF
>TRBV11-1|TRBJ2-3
CASSLWGLGRISTDTQYF
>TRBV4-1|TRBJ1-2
CASSHPAPVANYGYTF
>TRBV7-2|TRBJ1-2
CASSLGRQAYGYTF
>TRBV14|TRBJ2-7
CASRSGGRAYEQYF
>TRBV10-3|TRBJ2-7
CAISESGQGVREQYF
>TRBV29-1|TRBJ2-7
CSVVSDRLPYEQYF
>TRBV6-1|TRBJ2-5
CASSANTGGSTETQYF
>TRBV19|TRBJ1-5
CASSPPGGGQPQHF
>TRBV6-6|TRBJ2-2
CASSQGTAGELFF
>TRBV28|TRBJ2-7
CASRAGGSSYEQYF
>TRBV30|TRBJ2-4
CAWSPETGDIAKNIQYF
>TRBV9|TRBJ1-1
CASSVGQTTEAFF
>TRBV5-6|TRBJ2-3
CAGGSGAYTDTQYF
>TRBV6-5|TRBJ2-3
CASTLAAASTDTQYF
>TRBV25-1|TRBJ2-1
CASTSTRAAGGYYNEQFF
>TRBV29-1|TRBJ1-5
CSVRQSQREAQHF
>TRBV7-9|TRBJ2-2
CASSRLADGELFF
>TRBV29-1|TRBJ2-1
CSGTLISSYNEQFF
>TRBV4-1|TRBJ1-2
CASSQDSQGQGDDGYTF
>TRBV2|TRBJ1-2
CASSVAGYYGYTF
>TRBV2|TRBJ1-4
CASRDRGHTNEKLFF
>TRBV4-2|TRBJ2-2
CASSSREATGELFF
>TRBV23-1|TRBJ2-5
CASSHSAGLTNHRSHQETQYF
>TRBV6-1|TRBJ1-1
CASSERQGWVNTEAFF
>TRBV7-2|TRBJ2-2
CASSLGDRVSGELFF
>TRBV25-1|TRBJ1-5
CASSELSGQPQHF
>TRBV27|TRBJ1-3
CASGTGFSGNTIYF